Detailed here is one TCR beta chain. As yet, its antigen is unknown. The data were obtained in a study of cytomegalovirus exposure and HLA in healthy donors. Findings of the study overall: Confirmation was obtained in vitro that three CMV-associated chains are specific for CMV antigens. Most subjects had HLA-A and HLA-B alleles reportedly predicted accurately by TCR beta sequences.

At collection, donors were nominally healthy, but unrecorded immune exposures were probable. PCR was performed using 60 Vbeta and 13 Jbeta primers. Assay used: immunoSEQ multiplex PCR; TCRdb lists only in-frame clones, some missing. This table lists 150,000 to 200,000 clones. This sequence originates from a man between 25 and 39 years old in good health and CMV-seronegative. The sample taken for sequencing was PBMCs.

The CDR3 DNA reads TGCAGCGTTGAGCAGGGGGCAAATGAAAAACTGTTTTTT. This encodes CSVEQGANEKLFF. The J gene is TRBJ1-4, the V gene TRBV29-1, with 8 bases that match TRBD1. Germline-derived CDR1 and CDR2 are SQVTM and ANQGSEA. The CDR3 extends over 13 amino acids. After removal of 3 bases from V and 5 bases from J, the junction contained 2 bases not matched to a gene.